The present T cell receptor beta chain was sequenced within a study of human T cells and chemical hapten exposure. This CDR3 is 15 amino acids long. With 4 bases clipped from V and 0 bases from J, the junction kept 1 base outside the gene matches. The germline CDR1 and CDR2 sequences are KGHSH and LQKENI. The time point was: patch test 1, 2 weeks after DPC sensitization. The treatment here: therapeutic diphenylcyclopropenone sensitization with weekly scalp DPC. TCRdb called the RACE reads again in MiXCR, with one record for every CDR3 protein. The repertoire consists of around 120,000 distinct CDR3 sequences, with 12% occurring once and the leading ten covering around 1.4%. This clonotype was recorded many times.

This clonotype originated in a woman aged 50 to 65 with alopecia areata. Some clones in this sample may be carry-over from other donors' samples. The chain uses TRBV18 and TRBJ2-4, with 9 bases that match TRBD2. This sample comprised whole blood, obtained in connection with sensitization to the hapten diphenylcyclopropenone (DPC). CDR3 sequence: CASSQAGGAKNIQYF. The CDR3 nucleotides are TGTGCCAGCTCACAAGCGGGGGGAGCCAAAAACATTCAGTACTTC.